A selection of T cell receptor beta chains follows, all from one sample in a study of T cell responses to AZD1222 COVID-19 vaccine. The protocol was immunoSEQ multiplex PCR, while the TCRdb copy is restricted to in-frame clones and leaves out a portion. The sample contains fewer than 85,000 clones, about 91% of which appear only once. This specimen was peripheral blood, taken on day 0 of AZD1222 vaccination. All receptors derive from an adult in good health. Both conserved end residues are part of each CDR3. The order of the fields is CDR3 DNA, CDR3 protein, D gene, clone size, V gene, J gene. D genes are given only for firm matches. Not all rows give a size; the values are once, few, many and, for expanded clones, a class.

DNA: TGTGCCAGCAGAATTAGCGGGGGCAACGAGCAGTACTTC
CDR3: CASRISGGNEQYF
D: TRBD2
size: once
V: TRBV6-5
J: TRBJ2-7

DNA: TGTGCCAGCAGCTTGGGAGGGACAGCCAGATATGGCTACACCTTC
CDR3: CASSLGGTARYGYTF
D: TRBD1
size: -
V: TRBV7-2
J: TRBJ1-2

DNA: TGCGCCAGCAGCTCCCAAATGACTAGCGGGAGCACAGATACGCAGTATTTT
CDR3: CASSSQMTSGSTDTQYF
D: TRBD2
size: -
V: TRBV5-1
J: TRBJ2-3

DNA: TGTGCCACCAGGCAGGGAGACGACTTTGGAAACACCATATATTTT
CDR3: CATRQGDDFGNTIYF
D: -
size: -
V: TRBV15
J: TRBJ1-3

DNA: TGTGCCAGCAGCGTGCCAGGCAACCAAGAGACCCAGTACTTC
CDR3: CASSVPGNQETQYF
D: -
size: -
V: TRBV5-4
J: TRBJ2-5

DNA: TGCAGCGTTGAAGATCCCGTCTTAGCGGGAGTAGGTTCCTACGAGCAGTACTTC
CDR3: CSVEDPVLAGVGSYEQYF
D: TRBD2
size: -
V: TRBV29-1
J: TRBJ2-7

DNA: TGTGCCAGCAGCCAAGATCGGGGGACTAGCGGGATAGGTGAGCAGTTCTTC
CDR3: CASSQDRGTSGIGEQFF
D: TRBD2
size: -
V: TRBV3-1/TRBV3-2
J: TRBJ2-1

DNA: TGCGCCAGCAGCTCGGGACAGGGAGGCGATACGCAGTATTTT
CDR3: CASSSGQGGDTQYF
D: TRBD1
size: -
V: TRBV5-1
J: TRBJ2-3

DNA: TGCGCCAGCAGCCAAGCCGAGAGGGACACTGAAGCTTTCTTT
CDR3: CASSQAERDTEAFF
D: -
size: -
V: TRBV4-1
J: TRBJ1-1

DNA: TGTGCCAGCAGTTTACCCCAGGAGGGCACTGAAGCTTTCTTT
CDR3: CASSLPQEGTEAFF
D: -
size: -
V: TRBV28
J: TRBJ1-1

DNA: TGCAGTGCTCGTGGGACAGGGACAGGTCAGCCCCAGCATTTT
CDR3: CSARGTGTGQPQHF
D: TRBD1
size: -
V: TRBV20-1
J: TRBJ1-5

DNA: TGTGCCAGCAGCTTAGGGGGCACGGACTATGGCTACACCTTC
CDR3: CASSLGGTDYGYTF
D: -
size: -
V: TRBV7-2
J: TRBJ1-2

DNA: TGTGCCAGCGCGTTTGGCGGCTCTGGGTATGGCTACACCTTC
CDR3: CASAFGGSGYGYTF
D: -
size: -
V: TRBV11-2
J: TRBJ1-2

DNA: TGTGCCAGCAGCGAAGGACAGGAGCCCTACGAGCAGTACTTC
CDR3: CASSEGQEPYEQYF
D: TRBD1
size: -
V: TRBV9
J: TRBJ2-7

DNA: TGTGCCAGCAGCTCGGACGGTTTGAACACTGAAGCTTTCTTT
CDR3: CASSSDGLNTEAFF
D: -
size: -
V: TRBV7-3
J: TRBJ1-1

DNA: TGTGCCAGCAGTGCGGGGATCTCCTACGAGCAGTACTTC
CDR3: CASSAGISYEQYF
D: -
size: few
V: TRBV3-1/TRBV3-2
J: TRBJ2-7

DNA: TGTGCCAGCAGCTTGTCGGGGGGCGAAGAGTACTTC
CDR3: CASSLSGGEEYF
D: -
size: -
V: TRBV5-6
J: TRBJ2-7

DNA: TGTGCCAGCAGCGGGCGATATGGCTACACCTTC
CDR3: CASSGRYGYTF
D: -
size: -
V: TRBV9
J: TRBJ1-2

DNA: TGTGCCAGCGGAAGACTAGGGACAGCCTCTGGAAACACCATATATTTT
CDR3: CASGRLGTASGNTIYF
D: TRBD1
size: few
V: TRBV28
J: TRBJ1-3

DNA: TGTGCCAGCAGTCTCGGGGGCGCGGGCAATCAGCCCCAGCATTTT
CDR3: CASSLGGAGNQPQHF
D: -
size: -
V: TRBV2
J: TRBJ1-5

DNA: TGTGCCAGCAGCTCAATAACCCGGGCGAGCACCGGGGAGCTGTTTTTT
CDR3: CASSSITRASTGELFF
D: -
size: few
V: TRBV11-2
J: TRBJ2-2

DNA: TGTGCCAGCAGTTGGGGACAGGGCAATACCTACGAGCAGTACTTC
CDR3: CASSWGQGNTYEQYF
D: TRBD1
size: -
V: TRBV27
J: TRBJ2-7

DNA: TGTGCCAGCAGCGCAAAAACAGGGTTTGGTGATGAAAAACTGTTTTTT
CDR3: CASSAKTGFGDEKLFF
D: -
size: -
V: TRBV5-4
J: TRBJ1-4

DNA: TGTGCCAGCAGTTTGTCCGGGACCACCACAGATACGCAGTATTTT
CDR3: CASSLSGTTTDTQYF
D: -
size: -
V: TRBV27
J: TRBJ2-3

DNA: TGTGCCAGCAGTTACGACACCGGCAGGGAGACCCAGTACTTC
CDR3: CASSYDTGRETQYF
D: -
size: -
V: TRBV6-6
J: TRBJ2-5

DNA: TGTGCCAGTCTGCAAAGGGGGCAGCGGACTGAAGCTTTCTTT
CDR3: CASLQRGQRTEAFF
D: TRBD1
size: -
V: TRBV10-3
J: TRBJ1-1

DNA: TGTGCCAGCAGCTTCAATAACTATGGCTACACCTTC
CDR3: CASSFNNYGYTF
D: -
size: -
V: TRBV7-2
J: TRBJ1-2